Listed below are T cell receptor beta chains from one sample, sequenced in a study of blood T cell repertoires in COVID-19. The repertoire was sequenced with immunoSEQ multiplex PCR; TCRdb's copy has only in-frame clones and lacks some. Of around 130,000 clones in the sample, roughly 91% were seen once. The material sequenced was peripheral blood. All receptors derive from a man in his fifties or sixties with active or convalescent COVID-19. Each CDR3 is given with its conserved first and last residue. The D gene is left open where the match is weak. The size of a clone is reported for some rows only, either as once, few or many, or as a class for expanded clones.

len	abundance	v_gene	d_gene	j_gene	CDR3aa	CDR3nt
15	NA	TRBV27	TRBD1	TRBJ1-4	CASSSRGQINEKLFF	TGTGCCAGCAGTTCCAGGGGGCAAATTAATGAAAAACTGTTTTTT
13	NA	TRBV24-1	NA	TRBJ1-1	CATSGRTGPEAFF	TGTGCCACCAGTGGGAGAACAGGTCCTGAAGCTTTCTTT
17	few	TRBV15	NA	TRBJ1-1	CATSRSQGSRWNTEAFF	TGTGCCACCAGCAGATCCCAGGGATCCCGTTGGAACACTGAAGCTTTCTTT
19	once	TRBV18	TRBD1	TRBJ2-1	CASSPLTLTGSFRDNEQFF	TGTGCCAGCTCACCACTCACGCTGACAGGGTCTTTTCGAGACAATGAGCAGTTCTTC
13	NA	TRBV19	NA	TRBJ2-5	CASSTGIQETQYF	TGTGCCAGCAGTACCGGGATACAAGAGACCCAGTACTTC
15	few	TRBV18	TRBD1	TRBJ2-7	CASSPRDRGRDEQYF	TGTGCCAGCTCACCACGGGACAGGGGTAGAGACGAGCAGTACTTC
15	NA	TRBV10-1	TRBD1	TRBJ2-7	CASSAVRDSSYEQYF	TGCGCCAGCAGCGCCGTCCGGGACAGCTCCTACGAGCAGTACTTC
15	NA	TRBV5-1	TRBD2	TRBJ2-7	CASSISGESSYEQYF	TGCGCCAGCAGCATCAGCGGGGAGAGCTCCTACGAGCAGTACTTC
15	NA	TRBV6-5	TRBD1	TRBJ1-3	CASSRGTGSGNTIYF	TGTGCCAGCAGCCGAGGGACAGGTTCAGGAAACACCATATATTTT
15	NA	TRBV6-5	TRBD1	TRBJ1-5	CASSFTGTDIQPQHF	TGTGCCAGCAGTTTTACCGGGACAGACATACAGCCCCAGCATTTT
15	NA	TRBV4-3	NA	TRBJ1-6	CASSQAGGRNSPLHF	TGCGCCAGCAGCCAAGCTGGGGGGAGGAATTCACCCCTCCACTTT
15	NA	TRBV7-8	TRBD1	TRBJ1-6	CASSANRGFNSPLHF	TGTGCCAGCAGCGCGAACAGGGGTTTTAATTCACCCCTCCACTTT
14	NA	TRBV5-4	NA	TRBJ2-1	CASSPRQTPGEQFF	TGTGCCAGCAGCCCAAGACAGACCCCAGGCGAGCAGTTCTTC
14	NA	TRBV24-1	NA	TRBJ2-5	CATSPGPRGETQYF	TGTGCCACCAGCCCTGGCCCCCGCGGAGAGACCCAGTACTTC
16	NA	TRBV24-1	NA	TRBJ2-2	CATSPRTPANTGELFF	TGTGCCACCAGTCCTAGGACACCCGCGAACACCGGGGAGCTGTTTTTT
13	NA	TRBV11-2	NA	TRBJ1-1	CASSLVQESEAFF	TGTGCCAGCAGCTTAGTACAGGAAAGTGAAGCTTTCTTT
15	NA	TRBV6-1	TRBD2	TRBJ2-2	CASSDLGRGTGELFF	TGTGCCAGCAGTGACCTCGGGAGGGGCACCGGGGAGCTGTTTTTT
12	NA	TRBV2	NA	TRBJ1-5	CASGNRNQPQHF	TGTGCCAGCGGAAACAGAAATCAGCCCCAGCATTTT
15	NA	TRBV19	NA	TRBJ1-4	CASSSRTATNEKLFF	TGTGCCAGTAGTTCCAGGACTGCAACTAATGAAAAACTGTTTTTT
15	NA	TRBV19	NA	TRBJ2-7	CASSRSEGGFYEQYF	TGTGCCAGTAGTAGGTCTGAAGGCGGCTTCTACGAGCAGTACTTC
15	NA	TRBV7-9	TRBD1	TRBJ2-7	CASSFSTGVGNEQYF	TGTGCCAGCAGCTTTTCGACAGGGGTTGGGAACGAGCAGTACTTC
13	NA	TRBV24-1	TRBD1	TRBJ1-2	CATSETGYYGYTF	TGTGCCACCAGCGAGACAGGGTACTATGGCTACACCTTC
15	NA	TRBV6-5	TRBD1	TRBJ2-5	CASRPTGQKKETQYF	TGTGCCAGCAGACCTACGGGACAGAAAAAAGAGACCCAGTACTTC
14	NA	TRBV5-1	NA	TRBJ1-1	CASSSGQLNTEAFF	TGCGCCAGCAGCTCCGGACAGTTGAACACTGAAGCTTTCTTT
15	NA	TRBV7-8	NA	TRBJ1-3	CASSLLVNSGNTIYF	TGTGCCAGCAGCTTATTAGTTAACTCTGGAAACACCATATATTTT
13	NA	TRBV3-1/TRBV3-2	TRBD2	TRBJ2-5	CASSAGVSETQYF	TGTGCCAGCTCCGCGGGAGTTTCGGAGACCCAGTACTTC